Described below is a single TCR beta chain sequence and its context. This sample stems from a study of cytomegalovirus exposure and HLA in healthy donors. Healthy bone marrow donors made up the donors. V lost 6 bases and J lost 0; bases outside the gene matches: 2. Germline assignment: CDR1 MNHEY and CDR2 SVGAGI. CDR3 length: 15 residues. Both 60 Vbeta primers and 13 Jbeta primers went into the PCR. The data were produced by immunoSEQ multiplex PCR, yet TCRdb's version contains in-frame clones alone and is incomplete. The table shows 130,000 or so clones, with approximately 80% occurring only once. Sequencing was done on a sample of PBMCs. This sequence originates from a man aged 35 to 55 in good health and CMV-seronegative. The rearrangement joins TRBV6-5 to TRBJ2-7, with 13 bases fitting TRBD2. The CDR3 loop is CASSRTSGSSYEQYF. The CDR3 coding sequence is TGTGCCAGCAGCCGGACTAGCGGGAGCTCCTACGAGCAGTACTTC.